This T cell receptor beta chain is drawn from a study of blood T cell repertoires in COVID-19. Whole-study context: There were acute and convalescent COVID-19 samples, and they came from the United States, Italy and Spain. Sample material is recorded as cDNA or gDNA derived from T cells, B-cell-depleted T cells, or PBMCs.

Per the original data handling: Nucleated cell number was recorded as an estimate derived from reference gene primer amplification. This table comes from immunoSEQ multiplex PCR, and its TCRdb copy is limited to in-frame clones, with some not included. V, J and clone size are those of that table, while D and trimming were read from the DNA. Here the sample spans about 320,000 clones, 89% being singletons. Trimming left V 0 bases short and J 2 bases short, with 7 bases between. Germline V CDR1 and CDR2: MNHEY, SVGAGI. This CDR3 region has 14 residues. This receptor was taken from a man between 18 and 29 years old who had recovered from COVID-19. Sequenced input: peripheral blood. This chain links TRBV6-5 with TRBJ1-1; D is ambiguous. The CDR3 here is CASSYSGLNTEAFF. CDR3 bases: TGTGCCAGCAGTTACTCGGGCCTAAACACTGAAGCTTTCTTT.